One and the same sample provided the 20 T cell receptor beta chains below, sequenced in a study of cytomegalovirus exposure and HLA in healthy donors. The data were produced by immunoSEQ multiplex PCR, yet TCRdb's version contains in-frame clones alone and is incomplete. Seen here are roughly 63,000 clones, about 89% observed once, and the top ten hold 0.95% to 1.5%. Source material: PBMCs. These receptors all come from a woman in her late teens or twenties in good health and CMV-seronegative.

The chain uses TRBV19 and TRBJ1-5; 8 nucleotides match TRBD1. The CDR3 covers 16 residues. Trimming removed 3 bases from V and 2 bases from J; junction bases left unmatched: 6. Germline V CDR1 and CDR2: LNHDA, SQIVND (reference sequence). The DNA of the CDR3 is TGTGCCAGTAGTATGACAGGGGCGGAGGGCAATCAGCCCCAGCATTTT. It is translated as CASSMTGAEGNQPQHF.

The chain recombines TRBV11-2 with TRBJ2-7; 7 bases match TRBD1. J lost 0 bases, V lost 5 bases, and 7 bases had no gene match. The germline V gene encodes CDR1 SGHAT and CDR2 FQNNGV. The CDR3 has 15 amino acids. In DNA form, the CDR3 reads TGTGCCAGCAGCGCAAACAGGGGAAGCTCCTACGAGCAGTACTTC. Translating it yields CASSANRGSSYEQYF.

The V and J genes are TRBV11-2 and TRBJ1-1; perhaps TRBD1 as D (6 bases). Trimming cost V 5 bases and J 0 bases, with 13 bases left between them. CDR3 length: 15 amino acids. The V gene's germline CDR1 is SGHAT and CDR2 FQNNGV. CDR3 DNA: TGTGCCAGCAGCCTCTCCGGACAGATGAACACTGAAGCTTTCTTT. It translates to CASSLSGQMNTEAFF.

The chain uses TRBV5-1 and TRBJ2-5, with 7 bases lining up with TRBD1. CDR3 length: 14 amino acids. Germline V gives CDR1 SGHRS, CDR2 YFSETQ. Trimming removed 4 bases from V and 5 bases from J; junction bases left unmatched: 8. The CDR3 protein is CASSEGTAEETQYF. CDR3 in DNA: TGCGCCAGCAGCGAAGGGACAGCAGAGGAGACCCAGTACTTC.

CDR3 residues: CSGYLVNLYNEQFF. The CDR3, as DNA: TGCAGCGGATACCTAGTAAACCTTTACAATGAGCAGTTCTTC. This chain uses TRBV29-1 with TRBJ2-1; D remains ambiguous. This CDR3 spans 14 amino acids. The germline gives CDR1 SQVTM, CDR2 ANQGSEA. Trimming pared 7 bases from V and 4 bases from J, leaving 17 bases between.

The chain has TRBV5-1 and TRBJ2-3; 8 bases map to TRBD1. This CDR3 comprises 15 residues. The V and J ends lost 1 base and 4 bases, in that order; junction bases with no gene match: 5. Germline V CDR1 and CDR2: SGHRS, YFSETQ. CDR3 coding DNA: TGCGCCAGCAGCTTGCCCGCGACAGGGGCAGATACGCAGTATTTT. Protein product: CASSLPATGADTQYF.

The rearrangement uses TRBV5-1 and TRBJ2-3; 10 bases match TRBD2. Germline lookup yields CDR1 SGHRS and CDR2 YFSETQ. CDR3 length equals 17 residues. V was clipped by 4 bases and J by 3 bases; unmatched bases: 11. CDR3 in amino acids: CASSPSRSSGSTDTQYF. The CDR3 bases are TGCGCCAGCAGCCCGAGCCGGTCTAGCGGGAGTACAGATACGCAGTATTTT.

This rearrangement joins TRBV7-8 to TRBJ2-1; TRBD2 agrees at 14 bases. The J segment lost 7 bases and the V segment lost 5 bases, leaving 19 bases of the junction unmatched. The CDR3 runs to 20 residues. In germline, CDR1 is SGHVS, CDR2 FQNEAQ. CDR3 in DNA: TGTGCCAGCAGCAACCCGATCCGGACTAGCGGGAGGAAGGGTAGAAATGAGCAGTTCTTC. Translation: CASSNPIRTSGRKGRNEQFF.

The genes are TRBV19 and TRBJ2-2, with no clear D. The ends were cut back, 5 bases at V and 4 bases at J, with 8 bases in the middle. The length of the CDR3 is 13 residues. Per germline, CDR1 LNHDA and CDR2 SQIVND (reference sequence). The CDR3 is CASSSTPTGELFF. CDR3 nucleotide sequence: TGTGCCAGTAGTTCAACTCCCACCGGGGAGCTGTTTTTT.

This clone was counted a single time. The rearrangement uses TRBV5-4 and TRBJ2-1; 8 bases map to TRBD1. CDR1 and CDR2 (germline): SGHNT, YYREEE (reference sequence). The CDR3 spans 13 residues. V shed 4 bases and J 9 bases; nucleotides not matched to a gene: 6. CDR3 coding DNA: TGTGCCAGCAGCATGGACAGGGCGGGTGAGCAGTTCTTC. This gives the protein CASSMDRAGEQFF.

CDR3 loop: CASSRRPGDLEQYF. CDR3 DNA sequence: TGTGCCAGCAGCAGGCGGCCAGGGGATCTCGAGCAGTACTTC. The J gene is TRBJ2-7, the V gene TRBV5-8, with TRBD1 as a possible D gene (6 bases). The CDR3 length is 14 residues. The germline V and J ends were trimmed by 4 bases and 6 bases, with 17 bases remaining between them. Germline-derived CDR1 and CDR2 are SGHTS and YDEGEE.

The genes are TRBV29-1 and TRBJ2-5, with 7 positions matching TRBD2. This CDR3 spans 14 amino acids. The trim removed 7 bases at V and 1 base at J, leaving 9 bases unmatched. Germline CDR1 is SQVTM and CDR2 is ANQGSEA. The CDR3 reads CSAGASGFQETQYF. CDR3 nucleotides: TGCAGCGCCGGGGCTAGCGGATTCCAAGAGACCCAGTACTTC.

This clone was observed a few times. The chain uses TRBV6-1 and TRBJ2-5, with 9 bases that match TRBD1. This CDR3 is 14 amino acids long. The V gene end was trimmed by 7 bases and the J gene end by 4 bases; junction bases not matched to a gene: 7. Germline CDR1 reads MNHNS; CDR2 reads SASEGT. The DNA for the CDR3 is TGTGCCAGCAAAACAGGGGGCCCAGGAGAGACCCAGTACTTC. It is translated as CASKTGGPGETQYF.

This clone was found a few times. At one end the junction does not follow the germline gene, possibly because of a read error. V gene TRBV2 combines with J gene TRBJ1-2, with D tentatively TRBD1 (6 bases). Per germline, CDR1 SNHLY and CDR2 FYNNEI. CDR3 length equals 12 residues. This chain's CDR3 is CASSPDSPGSTF. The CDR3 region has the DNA TGTGCCAGCAGCCCGGACAGTCCGGGCTCCACCTTC.

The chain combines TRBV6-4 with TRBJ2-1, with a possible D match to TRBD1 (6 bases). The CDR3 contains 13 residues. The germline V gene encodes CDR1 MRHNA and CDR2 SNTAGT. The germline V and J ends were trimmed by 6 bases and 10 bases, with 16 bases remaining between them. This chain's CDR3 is CASRSEQGGEQFF. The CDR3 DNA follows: TGTGCCAGCAGGAGTGAACAGGGCGGAGAGCAGTTCTTC.

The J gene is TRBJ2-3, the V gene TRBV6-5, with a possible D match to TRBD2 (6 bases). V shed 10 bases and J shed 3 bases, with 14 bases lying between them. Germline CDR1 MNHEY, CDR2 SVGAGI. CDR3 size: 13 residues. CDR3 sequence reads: CAIRRESTDTQYF. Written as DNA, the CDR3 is TGTGCCATTCGACGGGAGTCGACAGATACGCAGTATTTT.

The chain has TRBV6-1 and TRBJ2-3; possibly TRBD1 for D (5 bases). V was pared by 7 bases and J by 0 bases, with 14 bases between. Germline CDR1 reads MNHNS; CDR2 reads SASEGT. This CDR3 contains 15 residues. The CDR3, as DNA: TGTGCCAGCACCCGACAGTCCGTAAGCACAGATACGCAGTATTTT. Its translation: CASTRQSVSTDTQYF.

CDR3 nucleotide sequence: TGCGCCAGCAGGTCCTACGGGGGTGACACCATATATTTT. Translated, it gives CASRSYGGDTIYF. V and J are TRBV5-1 and TRBJ1-3, with D perhaps matching TRBD1 (5 bases). This CDR3 spans 13 amino acids. CDR1 is SGHRS and CDR2 is YFSETQ in the germline V gene. Trimming cost V 5 bases and J 8 bases, with 14 bases left between them.

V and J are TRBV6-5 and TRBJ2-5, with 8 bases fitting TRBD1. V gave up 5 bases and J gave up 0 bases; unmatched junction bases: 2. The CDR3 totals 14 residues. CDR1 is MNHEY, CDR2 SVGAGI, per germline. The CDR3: CASSNRGYQETQYF. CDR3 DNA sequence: TGTGCCAGCAGTAACAGGGGGTACCAAGAGACCCAGTACTTC.

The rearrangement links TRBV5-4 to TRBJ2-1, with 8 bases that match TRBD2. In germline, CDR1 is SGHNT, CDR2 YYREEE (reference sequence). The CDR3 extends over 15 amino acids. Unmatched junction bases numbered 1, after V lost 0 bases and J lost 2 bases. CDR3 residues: CASSLVGGAYNEQFF. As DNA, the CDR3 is TGTGCCAGCAGCTTGGTCGGGGGGGCCTACAATGAGCAGTTCTTC.